The next 22 T cell receptor beta chains were all read from a single sample in a study of PD-1 blockade in classical Hodgkin lymphoma. The protocol was immunoSEQ multiplex PCR, while the TCRdb copy is restricted to in-frame clones and leaves out a portion. The profile shows over 20,000 clones, less than 75% of them singletons. Time point in this sample: cycle 4 day 1 (C4D1), after 6 weeks of nivolumab. All trial patients relapsed after autologous stem cell transplantation. Specimen: peripheral blood mononuclear cells (PBMCs), collected before the fourth cycle of nivolumab. The receptors were sampled from a human donor with classical Hodgkin lymphoma.

The chain uses TRBV18 and TRBJ2-5, with a tentative D call TRBD1 (6 bases). Germline CDR1 and CDR2: KGHSH and LQKENI. The CDR3 is 15 amino acids. Trimming removed 4 bases from V and 2 bases from J, with 14 bases in between. CDR3 coding DNA: TGTGCCAGCTCACTTAGCGACAGGCGTCAAGAGACCCAGTACTTC. Its protein product is CASSLSDRRQETQYF.

The chain combines TRBV6-1 with TRBJ1-5; no clear D gene. The CDR3 runs to 13 residues. Germline V lookup: CDR1 MNHNS, CDR2 SASEGT. Trimming left V 2 bases short and J 6 bases short, with 8 bases between. CDR3 region: CASSESRRQPQHF. The CDR3 DNA follows: TGTGCCAGCAGTGAATCGAGGCGTCAGCCCCAGCATTTT.

V and J are TRBV6-5 and TRBJ1-5; TRBD1 matches 8 bases. The length of the CDR3 is 15 residues. Per the germline V gene, CDR1 is MNHEY and CDR2 is SVGAGI. Germline trimming cut 2 bases from V and 6 bases from J; bases unmatched to any gene: 6. CDR3 amino acids: CASSYGQGGGQPQHF. The CDR3 region has the DNA TGTGCCAGCAGTTACGGACAGGGCGGCGGTCAGCCCCAGCATTTT.

CDR3 loop: CASSEMMGQGRSEQFF. The DNA of the CDR3 is TGTGCCAGCAGTGAAATGATGGGACAGGGTCGGAGTGAGCAGTTCTTC. V gene TRBV2 combines with J gene TRBJ2-1; 9 positions match TRBD1. CDR3 length: 16 residues. Germline V lookup: CDR1 SNHLY, CDR2 FYNNEI. Unmatched junction bases numbered 11, after V lost 2 bases and J lost 9 bases. Filled out from reference TRBV2 and TRBJ2-1, the complete variable domain reads EPEVTQTPSHQVTQMGQEVILRCVPISNHLYFYWYRQILGQKVEFLVSFYNNEISEKSEIFDDQFSVERPDGSNFTLKIRSTKLEDSAMYFCASSEMMGQGRSEQFFGPGTRLTVL.

This clone qualifies as medium-sized. The genes are TRBV6-6 and TRBJ1-1; tentative D call: TRBD1 (6 bases). The CDR3 is 14 residues long. Trimming removed 6 bases from V and 0 bases from J, with 11 bases in between. Germline CDR1 is MNHNY and CDR2 is SVGAGI (reference sequence). The CDR3 reads CASRPQGMNTEAFF. DNA of the CDR3: TGTGCCAGCAGGCCGCAGGGGATGAACACTGAAGCTTTCTTT.

The CDR3 DNA reads TGTGCCAGCAGTTACGGCCAGGGTCCCCCCTACGAGCAGTACTTC. Its protein is CASSYGQGPPYEQYF. The gene calls are TRBV6-6 and TRBJ2-7; TRBD1 might be the D (5 bases). V lost 2 bases and J 2 bases, leaving 13 bases between the germline ends. This CDR3 is built from 15 residues. Looked up from germline, CDR1 is MNHNY and CDR2 is SVGAGI (reference sequence).

This clone was recorded a few times. The gene calls are TRBV28 and TRBJ1-2, with D uncertain. The CDR3 consists of 13 residues. Trimming removed 5 bases from V and 7 bases from J, with 14 bases in between. The V gene's germline CDR1 is MDHEN and CDR2 SYDVKM. The CDR3 region has the DNA TGTGCCAGCAGTCAGAACGGATACCGTGGCTACACCTTC. Translating it yields CASSQNGYRGYTF.

This chain uses TRBV7-2 with TRBJ2-7; the match to TRBD2 covers 12 bases. The germline V gene encodes CDR1 SGHTA and CDR2 FQGNSA. V was clipped by 5 bases and J by 9 bases; unmatched bases: 8. This CDR3 spans 14 amino acids. CDR3 residues: CASSTGLAGQPQYF. In DNA form, the CDR3 reads TGTGCCAGCAGCACCGGACTAGCGGGACAACCGCAGTACTTC.

The V call is TRBV6-6, the J call TRBJ2-5; TRBD2 matches at 7 bases. J was trimmed by 4 bases and V by 11 bases; bases with no gene match: 7. The CDR3 is made up of 12 amino acids. CDR1 is MNHNY and CDR2 is SVGAGI in the germline V gene (reference sequence). CDR3 sequence: CAVEGRGETQYF. The CDR3 bases are TGTGCCGTCGAGGGGAGGGGAGAGACCCAGTACTTC.

The chain has TRBV11-1 and TRBJ1-1; D not resolved. V dropped 5 bases and J dropped 0 bases, with 16 bases sitting between them. CDR3 size: 16 residues. Germline assignment: CDR1 SGHAT and CDR2 FQDESV (reference sequence). CDR3 region: CASSEPDGDMNTEAFF. For the CDR3, the DNA is TGTGCCAGCAGCGAGCCAGATGGCGACATGAACACTGAAGCTTTCTTT.

This sequence joins TRBV7-2 and TRBJ1-6; the D gene is possibly TRBD1 (5 bases). The germline gives CDR1 SGHTA, CDR2 FQGNSA. V was shortened by 5 bases and J by 0 bases, with 14 bases between the two germline ends. The CDR3 is 17 residues long. The CDR3 coding sequence is TGTGCCAGCAGCACCCCCCAGGGCAGCTCCTATAATTCACCCCTCCACTTT. Residues: CASSTPQGSSYNSPLHF.

This chain links TRBV28 with TRBJ2-7; D might be TRBD2 (6 bases). CDR1 and CDR2 (germline): MDHEN, SYDVKM. This CDR3 contains 14 residues. Trimming shortened V by 7 bases and J by 5 bases, and 18 bases separated the two germline ends. The CDR3 region has the DNA TGTGCCAGCAAACCCGCGGGACCCGGGGACGAGCAGTACGTC. It translates to CASKPAGPGDEQYV.

The rearrangement links TRBV30 to TRBJ1-4; no clear D gene. The V and J ends lost 5 bases and 0 bases respectively, with 4 bases between them. Germline values: CDR1 GTSNPN, CDR2 SVGIG (reference sequence). This CDR3 has 12 amino acids. The CDR3 reads CAWATTNEKLFF. The CDR3 DNA follows: TGTGCCTGGGCCACAACTAATGAAAAACTGTTTTTT.

This clone was observed a few times. The chain combines TRBV4-3 with TRBJ2-3; D might be TRBD2 (6 bases). Germline V gives CDR1 LGHNA, CDR2 YSLEER. With 2 bases removed from V and 2 bases from J, the gap between germline ends came to 20 bases. The CDR3 totals 18 residues. The CDR3 DNA reads as TGCGCCAGCAGCCAAAAACCCGGTAGCGGTGGAAACACAGATACGCAGTATTTT. It encodes CASSQKPGSGGNTDTQYF.

V and J are TRBV18 and TRBJ1-4; 10 bases match TRBD1. CDR1 KGHSH and CDR2 LQKENI come from the germline V gene. The CDR3 covers 15 residues. V lost 3 bases, J lost 7 bases, and 5 bases stayed unmatched. The CDR3 nucleotides read TGTGCCAGCTCACCCATGACAGGGGGCGGTGAAAAACTGTTTTTT. Translated, it gives CASSPMTGGGEKLFF.

The sample holds one count of this clone. The chain carries TRBV5-1 and TRBJ2-5; TRBD2 matches at 11 bases. This CDR3 has 16 amino acids. Germline CDR1 reads SGHRS; CDR2 reads YFSETQ. After removal of 2 bases from V and 2 bases from J, the junction contained 5 bases not matched to a gene. The CDR3, as DNA: TGCGCCAGCAGCTTTGGGACTAGCGGAGGACAAGAGACCCAGTACTTC. It codes for CASSFGTSGGQETQYF.

The chain employs TRBV18 and TRBJ2-4; TRBD1 or TRBD2 may be the D gene (5 bases each). Trimming removed 1 base from V and 0 bases from J, with 19 bases in between. The CDR3 is 19 residues long. Germline values: CDR1 KGHSH, CDR2 LQKENI. The CDR3, as DNA: TGTGCCAGCTCACCACAACAGGTAGAGGGGCCTCTAGCCAAAAACATTCAGTACTTC. Translation: CASSPQQVEGPLAKNIQYF.

CDR3 sequence (DNA): TGTGCCAGCAGCTTGGCCTTTGGGGCTGTAAAGACAGATACGCAGTATTTT. It encodes CASSLAFGAVKTDTQYF. V usage is TRBV5-8 and J usage is TRBJ2-3; weak D call: TRBD1 (5 bases). V dropped 0 bases and J dropped 3 bases, with 17 bases sitting between them. Germline V lookup: CDR1 SGHTS, CDR2 YDEGEE. This CDR3 is 17 amino acids long.

A word on this clone: An end of the junction differs from the germline gene, which may be a read error. The chain combines TRBV2 with TRBJ1-2; no clear D. The CDR3 spans 12 residues. Germline CDR1 reads SNHLY; CDR2 reads FYNNEI. The DNA for the CDR3 is TGTGCCAGCAGTGAAGGCCCAGTTGGAACCCGCTTC. It yields the protein CASSEGPVGTRF. The whole variable domain, remainder taken from reference TRBV2 and TRBJ1-2, is EPEVTQTPSHQVTQMGQEVILRCVPISNHLYFYWYRQILGQKVEFLVSFYNNEISEKSEIFDDQFSVERPDGSNFTLKIRSTKLEDSAMYFCASSEGPVGTRFGSGTRLTVV.

The rearrangement uses TRBV14 and TRBJ1-2, with D possibly matching TRBD1 (6 bases). The CDR3 has 11 residues. V lost 4 bases and J lost 8, with 8 bases in between. Germline V gene sequence: CDR1 SGHDN, CDR2 FVKESK. CDR3 DNA: TGTGCCAGCAGCCCAGGGGTCGGCTACACCTTC. It encodes CASSPGVGYTF.

V usage is TRBV7-3 and J usage is TRBJ2-1; TRBD2 might be the D (6 bases). CDR3 length: 14 amino acids. CDR1 is SGHTA and CDR2 is FQGTGA in the germline V gene. V lost 5 bases and J lost 4, with 12 bases in between. The CDR3 nucleotides are TGTGCCAGCAGCCCGGGGGTCACATACAATGAGCAGTTCTTC. It specifies CASSPGVTYNEQFF.

This clone came up once. The J gene is TRBJ2-5, the V gene TRBV11-2, with 12 bases matching TRBD2. Germline-derived CDR1 and CDR2 are SGHAT and FQNNGV. This CDR3 spans 16 amino acids. V lost 3 bases and J lost 5; bases outside the gene matches: 7. CDR3 amino acids: CASSFLAGGARETQYF. The CDR3 DNA follows: TGTGCCAGCAGCTTTCTAGCGGGGGGGGCGAGGGAGACCCAGTACTTC.